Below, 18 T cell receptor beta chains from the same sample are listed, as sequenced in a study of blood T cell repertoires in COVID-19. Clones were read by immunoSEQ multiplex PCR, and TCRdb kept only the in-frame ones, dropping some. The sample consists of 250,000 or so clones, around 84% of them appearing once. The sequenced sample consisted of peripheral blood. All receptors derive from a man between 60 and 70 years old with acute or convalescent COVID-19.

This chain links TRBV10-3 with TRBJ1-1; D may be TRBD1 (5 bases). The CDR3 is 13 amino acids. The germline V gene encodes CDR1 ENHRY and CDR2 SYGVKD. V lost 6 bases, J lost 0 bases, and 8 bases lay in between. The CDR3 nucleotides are TGTGCCATCAGGGGGGGGATGAACACTGAAGCTTTCTTT. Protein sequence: CAIRGGMNTEAFF.

The CDR3 sequence is CASRAVRTNTGELFF. In nucleotides, the CDR3 is TGTGCCAGTCGCGCAGTGAGGACGAACACCGGGGAGCTGTTTTTT. This chain uses TRBV11-1 with TRBJ2-2; D remains ambiguous. The CDR3 extends over 15 amino acids. V shed 9 bases and J shed 0 bases, with 14 bases lying between them. Germline V gene lookup returns CDR1 SGHAT and CDR2 FQDESV (reference sequence).

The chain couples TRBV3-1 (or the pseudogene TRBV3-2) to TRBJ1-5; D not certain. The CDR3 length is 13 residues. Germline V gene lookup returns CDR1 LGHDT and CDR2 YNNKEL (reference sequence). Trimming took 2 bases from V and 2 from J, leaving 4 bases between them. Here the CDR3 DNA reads TGTGCCAGCAGCCAATCGGGCAATCAGCCCCAGCATTTT. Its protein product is CASSQSGNQPQHF.

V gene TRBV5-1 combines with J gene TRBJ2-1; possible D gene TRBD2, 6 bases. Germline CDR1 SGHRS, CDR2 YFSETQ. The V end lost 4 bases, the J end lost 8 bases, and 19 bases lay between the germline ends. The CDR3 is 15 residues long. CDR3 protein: CASSPIGGGWDEQFF. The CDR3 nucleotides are TGCGCCAGCAGCCCGATAGGTGGGGGGTGGGATGAGCAGTTCTTC.

CDR3 nucleotides: TGTGCCAGCAGCCCCCCCAGGGTCCATGAGCAGTACTTC. Its protein product is CASSPPRVHEQYF. This sequence joins TRBV7-9 and TRBJ2-7; possible D gene TRBD1, 5 bases. This CDR3 region has 13 residues. V lost 5 bases and J 7 bases, leaving 15 bases between the germline ends. Germline values: CDR1 SEHNR, CDR2 FQNEAQ (reference sequence).

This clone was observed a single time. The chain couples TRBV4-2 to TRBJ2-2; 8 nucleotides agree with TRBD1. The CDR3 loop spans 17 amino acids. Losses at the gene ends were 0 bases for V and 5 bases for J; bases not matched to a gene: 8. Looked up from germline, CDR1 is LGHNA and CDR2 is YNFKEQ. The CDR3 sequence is CASSQDLTQGATGELFF. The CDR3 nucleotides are TGTGCCAGCAGCCAAGATTTAACGCAGGGGGCGACCGGGGAGCTGTTTTTT.

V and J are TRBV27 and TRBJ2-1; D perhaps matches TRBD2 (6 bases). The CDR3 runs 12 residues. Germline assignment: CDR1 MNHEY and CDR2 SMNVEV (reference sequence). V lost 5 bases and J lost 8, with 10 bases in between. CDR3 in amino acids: CASSRAGYEQFF. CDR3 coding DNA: TGTGCCAGCAGTCGGGCGGGATATGAGCAGTTCTTC.

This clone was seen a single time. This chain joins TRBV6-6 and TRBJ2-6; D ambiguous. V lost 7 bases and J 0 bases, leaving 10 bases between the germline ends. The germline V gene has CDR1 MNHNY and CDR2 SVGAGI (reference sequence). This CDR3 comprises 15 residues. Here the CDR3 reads CASTGTDSGANVLTF. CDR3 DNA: TGTGCCAGCACCGGAACAGACTCTGGGGCCAACGTCCTGACTTTC.

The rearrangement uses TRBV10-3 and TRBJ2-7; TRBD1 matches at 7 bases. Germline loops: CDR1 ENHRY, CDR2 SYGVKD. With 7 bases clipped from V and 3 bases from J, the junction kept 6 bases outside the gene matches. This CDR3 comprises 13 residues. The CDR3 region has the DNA TGTGCCATCACTCGTGGGACAGACTACGAGCAGTACTTC. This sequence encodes CAITRGTDYEQYF.

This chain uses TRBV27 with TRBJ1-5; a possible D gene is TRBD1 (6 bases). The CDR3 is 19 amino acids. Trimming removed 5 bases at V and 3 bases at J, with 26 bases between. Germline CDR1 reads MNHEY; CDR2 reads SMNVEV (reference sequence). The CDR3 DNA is TGTGCCAGCAGTCCTTGGGGACACCTCTTCCCAACCTCCAATCAGCCCCAGCATTTT. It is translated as CASSPWGHLFPTSNQPQHF.

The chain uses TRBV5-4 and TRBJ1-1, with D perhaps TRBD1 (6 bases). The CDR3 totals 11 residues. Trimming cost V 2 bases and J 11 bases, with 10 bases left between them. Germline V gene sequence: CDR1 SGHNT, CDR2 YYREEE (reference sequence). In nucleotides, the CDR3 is TGTGCCAGCAGCTTCTCAGGGGAGGCTTTCTTT. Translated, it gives CASSFSGEAFF.

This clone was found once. CDR3 bases: TGTGCCAGCAGTTCCGAAGGGGGACACCAGTGGGGCTACACCTTC. Amino acid sequence: CASSSEGGHQWGYTF. This sequence joins TRBV27 and TRBJ1-2, with D perhaps TRBD1 (6 bases). The germline V gene has CDR1 MNHEY and CDR2 SMNVEV (reference sequence). The CDR3 contains 15 residues. Deletions cut 4 bases from V and 8 bases from J, with 20 bases between.

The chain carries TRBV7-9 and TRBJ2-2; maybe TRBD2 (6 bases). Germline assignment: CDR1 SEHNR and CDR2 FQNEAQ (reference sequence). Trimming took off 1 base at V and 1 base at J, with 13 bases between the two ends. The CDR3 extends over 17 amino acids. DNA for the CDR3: TGTGCCAGCAGCTTAGGGGGTAGCGGCTTGAACACCGGGGAGCTGTTTTTT. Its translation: CASSLGGSGLNTGELFF.

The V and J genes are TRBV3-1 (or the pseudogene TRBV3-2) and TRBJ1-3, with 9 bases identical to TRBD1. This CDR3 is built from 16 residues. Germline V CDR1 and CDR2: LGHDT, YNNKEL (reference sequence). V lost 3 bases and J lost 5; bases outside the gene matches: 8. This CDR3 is CASSHDTGGERNTIYF. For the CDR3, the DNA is TGTGCCAGCAGCCACGATACAGGGGGCGAGAGAAACACCATATATTTT.

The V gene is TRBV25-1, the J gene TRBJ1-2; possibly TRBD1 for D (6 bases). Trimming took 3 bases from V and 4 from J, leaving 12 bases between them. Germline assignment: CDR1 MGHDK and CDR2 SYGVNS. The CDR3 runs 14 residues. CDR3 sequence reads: CASSDTGSSYGYTF. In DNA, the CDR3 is TGTGCCAGCAGTGACACAGGGTCCAGCTATGGCTACACCTTC.

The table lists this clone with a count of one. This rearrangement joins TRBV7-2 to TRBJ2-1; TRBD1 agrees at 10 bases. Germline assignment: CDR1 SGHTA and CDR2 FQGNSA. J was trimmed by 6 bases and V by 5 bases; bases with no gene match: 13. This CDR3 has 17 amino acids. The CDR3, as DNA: TGTGCCAGCAGCACACCCCTCGGGACAGGGGATATCAATGAGCAGTTCTTC. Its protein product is CASSTPLGTGDINEQFF.

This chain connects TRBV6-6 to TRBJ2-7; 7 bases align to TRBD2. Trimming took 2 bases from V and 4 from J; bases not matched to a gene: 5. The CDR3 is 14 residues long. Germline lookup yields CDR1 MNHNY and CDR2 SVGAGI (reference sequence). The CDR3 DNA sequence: TGTGCCAGCAGTTACGGGGGGGTTGAGTACGAGCAGTACTTC. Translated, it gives CASSYGGVEYEQYF.

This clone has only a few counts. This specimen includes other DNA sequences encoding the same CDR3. CDR3 in amino acids: CSVGGAGETQYF. The CDR3 nucleotides read TGCAGCGTTGGAGGAGCGGGAGAGACCCAGTACTTC. The V call is TRBV29-1, the J call TRBJ2-5; a weak D match, TRBD2 (6 bases). V lost 4 bases and J 4 bases, leaving 10 bases between the germline ends. The germline V gene encodes CDR1 SQVTM and CDR2 ANQGSEA. There are 12 residues in the CDR3.